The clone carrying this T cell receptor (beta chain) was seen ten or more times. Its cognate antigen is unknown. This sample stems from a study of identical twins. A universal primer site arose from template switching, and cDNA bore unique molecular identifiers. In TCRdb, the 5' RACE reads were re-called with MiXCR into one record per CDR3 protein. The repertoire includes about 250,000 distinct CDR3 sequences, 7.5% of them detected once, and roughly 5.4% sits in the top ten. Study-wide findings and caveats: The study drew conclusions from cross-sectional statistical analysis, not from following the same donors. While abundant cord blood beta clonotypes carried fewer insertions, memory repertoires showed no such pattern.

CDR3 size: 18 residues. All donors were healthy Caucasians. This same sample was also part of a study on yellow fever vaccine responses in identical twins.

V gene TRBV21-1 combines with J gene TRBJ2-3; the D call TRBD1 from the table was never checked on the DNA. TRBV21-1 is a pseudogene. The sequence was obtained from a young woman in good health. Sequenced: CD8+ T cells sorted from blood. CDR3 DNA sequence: TGTGCCAGCAGCAATGCCCCCGGGAAAGAACCCGGCACAGATACGCAGTATTTT. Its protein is CASSNAPGKEPGTDTQYF.